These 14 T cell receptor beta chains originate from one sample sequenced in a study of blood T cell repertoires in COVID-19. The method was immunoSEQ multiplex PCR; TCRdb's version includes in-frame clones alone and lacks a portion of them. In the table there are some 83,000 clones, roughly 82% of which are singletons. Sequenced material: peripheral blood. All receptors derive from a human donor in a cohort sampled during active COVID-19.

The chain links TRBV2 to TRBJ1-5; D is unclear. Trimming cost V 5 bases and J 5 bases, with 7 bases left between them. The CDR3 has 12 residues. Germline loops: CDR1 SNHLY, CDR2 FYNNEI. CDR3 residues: CASSTGDQPQHF. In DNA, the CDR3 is TGTGCCAGCAGTACGGGAGATCAGCCCCAGCATTTT.

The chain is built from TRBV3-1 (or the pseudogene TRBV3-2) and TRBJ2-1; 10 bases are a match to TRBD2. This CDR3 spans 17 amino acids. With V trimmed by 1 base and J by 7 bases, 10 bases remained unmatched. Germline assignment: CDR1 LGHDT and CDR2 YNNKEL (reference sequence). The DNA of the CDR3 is TGTGCCAGCAGCCAAGGGGCCCGGTCTAGCGGGGGTAATGAGCAGTTCTTC. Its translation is CASSQGARSSGGNEQFF.

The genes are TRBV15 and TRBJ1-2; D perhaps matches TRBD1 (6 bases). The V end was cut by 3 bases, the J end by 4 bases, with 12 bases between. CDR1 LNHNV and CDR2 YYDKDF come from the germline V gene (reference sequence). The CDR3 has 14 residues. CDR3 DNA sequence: TGTGCCACCAGCAGGGGACAACCCAGCTATGGCTACACCTTC. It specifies CATSRGQPSYGYTF.

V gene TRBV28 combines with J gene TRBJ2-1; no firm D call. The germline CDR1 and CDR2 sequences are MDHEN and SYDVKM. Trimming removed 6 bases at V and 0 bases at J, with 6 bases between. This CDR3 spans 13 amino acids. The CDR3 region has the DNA TGTGCCAGCAGGGCTAGCTCCTACAATGAGCAGTTCTTC. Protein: CASRASSYNEQFF.

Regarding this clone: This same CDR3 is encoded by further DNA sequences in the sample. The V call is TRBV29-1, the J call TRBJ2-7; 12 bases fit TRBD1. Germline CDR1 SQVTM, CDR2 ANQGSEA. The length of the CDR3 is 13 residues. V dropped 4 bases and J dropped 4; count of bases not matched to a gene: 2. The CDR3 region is CSVAGQGAYEQYF. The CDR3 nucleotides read TGCAGCGTTGCGGGACAGGGGGCGTACGAGCAGTACTTC.

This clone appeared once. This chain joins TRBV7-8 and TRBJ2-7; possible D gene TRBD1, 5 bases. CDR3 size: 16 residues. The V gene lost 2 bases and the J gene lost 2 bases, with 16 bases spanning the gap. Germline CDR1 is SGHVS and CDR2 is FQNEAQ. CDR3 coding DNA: TGTGCCAGCAGCTTAATCTTTACGGACAAAGCCTACGAGCAGTACTTC. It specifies CASSLIFTDKAYEQYF.

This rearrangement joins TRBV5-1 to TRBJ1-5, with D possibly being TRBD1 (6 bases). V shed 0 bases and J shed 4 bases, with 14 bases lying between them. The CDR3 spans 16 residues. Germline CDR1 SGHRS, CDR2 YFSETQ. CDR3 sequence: CASSLGQGMENQPQHF. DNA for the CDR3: TGCGCCAGCAGCTTGGGTCAGGGGATGGAGAATCAGCCCCAGCATTTT.

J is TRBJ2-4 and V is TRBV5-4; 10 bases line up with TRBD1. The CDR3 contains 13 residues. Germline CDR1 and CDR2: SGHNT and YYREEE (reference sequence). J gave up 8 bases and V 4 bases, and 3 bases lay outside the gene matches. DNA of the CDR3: TGTGCCAGCAGCCGGACAGGGGGGGACATTCAGTACTTC. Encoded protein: CASSRTGGDIQYF.

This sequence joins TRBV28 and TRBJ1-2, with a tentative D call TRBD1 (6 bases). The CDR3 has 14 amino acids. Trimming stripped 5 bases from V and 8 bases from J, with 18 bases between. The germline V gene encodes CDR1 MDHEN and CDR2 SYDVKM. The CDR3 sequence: CASSQSPGASGYTF. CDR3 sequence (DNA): TGTGCCAGCAGTCAATCCCCAGGGGCGAGCGGCTACACCTTC.

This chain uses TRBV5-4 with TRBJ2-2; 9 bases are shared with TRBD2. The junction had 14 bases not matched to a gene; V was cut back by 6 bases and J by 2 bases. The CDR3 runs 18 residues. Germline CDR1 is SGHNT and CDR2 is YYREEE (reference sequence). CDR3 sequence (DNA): TGTGCCAGCAACATGGGGGGTAGCGGGGGCCTTAACACCGGGGAGCTGTTTTTT. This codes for CASNMGGSGGLNTGELFF.

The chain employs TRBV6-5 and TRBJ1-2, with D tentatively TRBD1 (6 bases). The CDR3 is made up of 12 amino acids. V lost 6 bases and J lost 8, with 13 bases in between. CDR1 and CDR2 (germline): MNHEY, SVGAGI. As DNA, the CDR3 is TGTGCCAGCAGGACCGGGGGGCTCGGCTACACCTTC. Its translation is CASRTGGLGYTF.

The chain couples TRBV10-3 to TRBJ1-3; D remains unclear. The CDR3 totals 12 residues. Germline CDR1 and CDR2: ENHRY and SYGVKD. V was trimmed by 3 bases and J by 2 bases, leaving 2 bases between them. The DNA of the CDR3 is TGTGCCATCAGTGATACTGGAAACACCATATATTTT. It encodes CAISDTGNTIYF.

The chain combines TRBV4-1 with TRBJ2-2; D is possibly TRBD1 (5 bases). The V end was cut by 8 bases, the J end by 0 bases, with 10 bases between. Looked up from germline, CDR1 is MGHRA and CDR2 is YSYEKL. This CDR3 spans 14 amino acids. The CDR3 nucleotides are TGCGCCAGCGGGGCGCCGGCGAACACCGGGGAGCTGTTTTTT. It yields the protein CASGAPANTGELFF.

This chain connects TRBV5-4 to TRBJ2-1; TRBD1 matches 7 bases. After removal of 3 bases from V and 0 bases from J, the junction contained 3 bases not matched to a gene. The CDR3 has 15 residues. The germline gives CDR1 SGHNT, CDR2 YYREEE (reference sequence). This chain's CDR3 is CASSSGQTSYNEQFF. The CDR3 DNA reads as TGTGCCAGCAGCTCGGGACAGACCTCCTACAATGAGCAGTTCTTC.